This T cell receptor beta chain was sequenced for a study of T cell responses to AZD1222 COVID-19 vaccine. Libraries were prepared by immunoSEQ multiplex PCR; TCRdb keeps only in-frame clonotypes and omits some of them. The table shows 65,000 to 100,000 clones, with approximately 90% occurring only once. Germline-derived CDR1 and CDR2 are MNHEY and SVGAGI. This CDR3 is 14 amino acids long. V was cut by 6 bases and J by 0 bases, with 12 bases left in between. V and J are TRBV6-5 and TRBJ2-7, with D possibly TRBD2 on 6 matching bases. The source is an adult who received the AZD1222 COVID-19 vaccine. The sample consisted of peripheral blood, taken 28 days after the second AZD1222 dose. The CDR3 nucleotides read TGTGCCAGCAGATTGGGACTGTACTCCTACGAGCAGTACTTC. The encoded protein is CASRLGLYSYEQYF.